This T cell receptor (beta chain) was found in a study of cytomegalovirus exposure and HLA in healthy donors. Study as a whole: The 110 or so validation repertoires, a later analysis reported, used the same platform as the 666 first-cohort repertoires. Study-wide results and limits: Rare TCR sequences dominated, though some public TCRs recurred in many donors.

This CDR3 comprises 17 residues. Germline V gene sequence: CDR1 LNHDA, CDR2 SQIVND (reference sequence). V dropped 6 bases and J dropped 7; count of bases not matched to a gene: 15. Sequenced by immunoSEQ multiplex PCR; TCRdb stores in-frame clones only, minus some. The data show around 300,000 clones, with around 89% seen just once and approximately 0.94% held by the top ten. To note about this clone: Its antigen is unknown.

This receptor was obtained from a woman between 18 and 30 years old in good health and CMV-seronegative. Sequenced material: PBMCs. The rearrangement joins TRBV19 to TRBJ2-7, with 13 bases fitting TRBD2. The CDR3 bases are TGTGCCAGTAGCACTCGGGGAGGACTAGCGGGAGCCCCTGAGCAGTACTTC. This encodes CASSTRGGLAGAPEQYF.